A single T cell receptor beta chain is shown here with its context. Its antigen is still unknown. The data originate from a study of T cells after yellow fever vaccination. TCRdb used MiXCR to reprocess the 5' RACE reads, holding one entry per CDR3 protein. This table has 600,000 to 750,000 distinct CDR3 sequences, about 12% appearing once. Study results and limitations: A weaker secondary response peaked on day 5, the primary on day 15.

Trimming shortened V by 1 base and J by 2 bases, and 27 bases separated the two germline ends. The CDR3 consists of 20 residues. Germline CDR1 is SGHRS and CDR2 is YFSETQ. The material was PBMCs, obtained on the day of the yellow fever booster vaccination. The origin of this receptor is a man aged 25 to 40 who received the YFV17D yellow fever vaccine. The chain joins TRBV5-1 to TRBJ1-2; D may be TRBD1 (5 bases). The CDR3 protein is CASSLRPPGAPENYNYGYTF. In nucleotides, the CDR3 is TGCGCCAGCAGCTTGAGACCCCCCGGGGCCCCGGAAAACTACAACTATGGCTACACCTTC.